The clone carrying this T cell receptor beta chain has only a few counts. Its target is unknown. Unique molecular identifiers featured in how the TCRbeta library was prepared. In TCRdb, the PCR reads were re-called with MiXCR into one record per CDR3 protein. This sample has hundreds of thousands of distinct CDR3 sequences, with roughly 13% found just once. The data are from a study of T-cell reconstitution after alpha-beta-depleted transplantation in children. Whole-study results and caveats: Some patients' high day-60 TCRbeta diversity was attributed to recipient cells surviving conditioning. By one year post-transplant, T-cell counts and diversity largely arose from T cells that were newly produced. Several hundred graft clones that had expanded were reportedly the source of alpha-beta T cells about two months after transplant.

Trimming removed 4 bases from V and 9 bases from J; junction bases left unmatched: 10. Per germline, CDR1 MGHRA and CDR2 YSYEKL. CDR3 size: 15 residues. Sample: PBMCs, taken before TCRalphabeta/CD19-depleted stem cell transplant. The receptor's source is a girl aged 2 to 10 with congenital amegakaryocytic thrombocytopenia, due to receive a stem cell transplant. The J gene is TRBJ2-2, the V gene TRBV4-1, with TRBD1 identical over 8 bases. The CDR3 loop reads CASSPSPGQGRELFF. DNA for the CDR3: TGCGCCAGCAGCCCCAGCCCAGGACAGGGTCGGGAGCTGTTTTTT.